This T cell receptor beta chain was obtained from a study of T-cell reconstitution after alpha-beta-depleted transplantation in children. Study-wide results and limits: Newly made T cells mostly supplied T-cell counts and diversity one year after transplant.

The TCRbeta library was prepared with unique molecular identifiers. Each CDR3 protein gets one entry after TCRdb re-called the PCR reads with MiXCR. The sample holds fewer than 500,000 distinct CDR3 sequences, 43% seen once. The germline V gene has CDR1 LGHNA and CDR2 YSLEER. With V trimmed by 4 bases and J by 2 bases, 9 bases remained unmatched. CDR3 length: 16 residues. Of note for this clonotype: The antigen is undetermined.

V gene TRBV4-3 combines with J gene TRBJ2-3, with 7 positions matching TRBD2. The sample in question was PBMCs, obtained before TCRalphabeta/CD19-depleted stem cell transplant. This TCR was sampled from a girl aged 2 to 9 with aplastic anemia, due to receive a stem cell transplant. The CDR3 bases are TGCGCCAGCAGCCTAGCAAGGGGAGGGAACACAGATACGCAGTATTTT. Translation: CASSLARGGNTDTQYF.